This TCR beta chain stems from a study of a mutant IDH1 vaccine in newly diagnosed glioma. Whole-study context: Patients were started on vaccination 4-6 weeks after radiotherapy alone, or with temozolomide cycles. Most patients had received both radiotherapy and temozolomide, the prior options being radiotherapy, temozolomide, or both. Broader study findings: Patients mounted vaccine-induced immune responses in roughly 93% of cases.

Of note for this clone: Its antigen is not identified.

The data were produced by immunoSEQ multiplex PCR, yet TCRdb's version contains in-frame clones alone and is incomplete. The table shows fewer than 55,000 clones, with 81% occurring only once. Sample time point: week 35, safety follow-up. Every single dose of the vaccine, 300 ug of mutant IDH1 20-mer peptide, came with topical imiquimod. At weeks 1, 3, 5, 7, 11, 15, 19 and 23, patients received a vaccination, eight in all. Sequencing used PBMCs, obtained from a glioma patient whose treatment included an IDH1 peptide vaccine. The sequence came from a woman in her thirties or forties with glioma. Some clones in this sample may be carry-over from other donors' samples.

CDR3 coding DNA: TGTGCCAGCAGTGGGACTAGCTCATATGTGAATACGCAGTATTTT. Residues: CASSGTSSYVNTQYF. This chain uses TRBV2 with TRBJ2-3, with 8 bases identical to TRBD2. Germline CDR1 SNHLY, CDR2 FYNNEI. The V gene end was trimmed by 4 bases and the J gene end by 7 bases; junction bases not matched to a gene: 10. CDR3 length: 15 residues.